This T cell receptor beta chain is drawn from a study of blood T cells in healthy people across ages. The authors extracted at least 5.5 micrograms of total RNA per sample. Study conclusions and caveats: Per million T cells, TCR beta diversity dropped about linearly as age rose.

A note on this clonotype: Its specificity is not known.

V lost 3 bases, J lost 4 bases, and 15 bases lay in between. CDR3 length: 15 amino acids. Germline V gives CDR1 MDHEN, CDR2 SYDVKM. Together with a sample-barcoded 5' primer, a J-beta primer mix was included in a second PCR lasting roughly 6 to 12 cycles. From the 5' RACE reads, TCRdb called clonotypes with MiXCR, one entry per CDR3 protein. This sample has about 1,500,000 distinct CDR3 sequences; 28% occur once, and the top ten carry around 7.7%. The source of this sequence is a woman aged 25 to 39 in good health. This chain uses TRBV28 with TRBJ1-2; possibly TRBD1 for D (5 bases). Material for sequencing was blood. The CDR3 region has the DNA TGTGCCAGCAGTTTCTGGGGGACTTCTCTCTATGGCTACACCTTC. Residues: CASSFWGTSLYGYTF.